Below are 15 T cell receptor beta chains sequenced from a single sample in a study of blood T cell repertoires in COVID-19. Libraries were prepared by immunoSEQ multiplex PCR; TCRdb keeps only in-frame clonotypes and omits some of them. The table has about 190,000 clones, less than 85% seen once. Material: peripheral blood. All receptors derive from a woman in her forties or fifties with acute or convalescent COVID-19.

The genes are TRBV18 and TRBJ1-1, with 10 bases identical to TRBD1. V gave up 3 bases and J gave up 4 bases; unmatched junction bases: 11. The germline V gene encodes CDR1 KGHSH and CDR2 LQKENI. The CDR3 contains 17 residues. CDR3 sequence reads: CASSPGQGGVDGTEAFF. In DNA, the CDR3 is TGTGCCAGCTCACCTGGACAGGGGGGAGTGGATGGCACTGAAGCTTTCTTT.

This chain connects TRBV24-1 to TRBJ2-2, with 10 bases aligning to TRBD1. The CDR3 has 15 amino acids. CDR1 is KGHDR, CDR2 SFDVKD, per germline. V trimming: 5 bases; J trimming: 4 bases; junction bases outside the gene matches: 3. The chain's CDR3 is CATSARDRGTGELFF. CDR3 sequence (DNA): TGTGCCACCAGTGCCCGGGACAGGGGCACCGGGGAGCTGTTTTTT.

The rearrangement uses TRBV6-5 and TRBJ2-7, with 7 bases that match TRBD1. Germline loops: CDR1 MNHEY, CDR2 SVGAGI. Losses at the gene ends were 6 bases for V and 2 bases for J; bases not matched to a gene: 4. CDR3 length: 13 residues. The CDR3 spells CASRQGSTYEQYF. The CDR3 DNA follows: TGTGCCAGCAGACAGGGGTCCACCTACGAGCAGTACTTC.

Here the CDR3 reads CASSRLETGELFF. CDR3 sequence (DNA): TGTGCCAGCTCCCGCCTGGAGACCGGGGAGCTGTTTTTT. This chain links TRBV18 with TRBJ2-2; D not resolved. The germline V and J ends were trimmed by 6 bases and 5 bases, with 10 bases remaining between them. The CDR3 totals 13 residues. From germline, CDR1 is KGHSH and CDR2 LQKENI.

The gene calls are TRBV15 and TRBJ2-7, with 13 nucleotides matching TRBD2. The germline CDR1 and CDR2 sequences are LNHNV and YYDKDF (reference sequence). This CDR3 region has 17 residues. V shed 2 bases and J 3 bases; nucleotides not matched to a gene: 7. CDR3 loop: CATSRTRGTSGDYEQYF. In nucleotides, the CDR3 is TGTGCCACCAGCAGAACACGTGGGACTAGCGGGGACTACGAGCAGTACTTC.

This chain joins TRBV28 and TRBJ1-1; maybe TRBD1 (5 bases). CDR3 length equals 14 residues. The V and J ends lost 7 bases and 4 bases respectively, with 16 bases between them. Germline V CDR1 and CDR2: MDHEN, SYDVKM. This CDR3 is CASKPDGGVTEAFF. In DNA form, the CDR3 reads TGTGCCAGCAAACCTGACGGGGGAGTCACTGAAGCTTTCTTT.

The chain couples TRBV6-1 to TRBJ2-3; 8 bases agree with TRBD1. Trimming removed 4 bases from V and 1 base from J; junction bases left unmatched: 7. The CDR3 length is 16 residues. Germline V gene data show CDR1 as MNHNS and CDR2 as SASEGT. The CDR3 bases are TGTGCCAGCAGTGCCGGGACAGGTCTGGGCACAGATACGCAGTATTTT. This encodes CASSAGTGLGTDTQYF.

The genes are TRBV6-2 or TRBV6-3 and TRBJ2-3, with a tentative D call TRBD2 (5 bases). This CDR3 contains 12 residues. V gave up 3 bases and J gave up 6 bases, with 7 bases separating them. Germline CDR1 MNHEY, CDR2 SVGEGT. The CDR3 is CASSYRGDTQYF. CDR3 nucleotide sequence: TGTGCCAGCAGTTATAGAGGGGATACGCAGTATTTT.

The rearrangement links TRBV19 to TRBJ2-7; unclear D gene. Germline CDR1 and CDR2: LNHDA and SQIVND (reference sequence). V was clipped by 1 base and J by 0 bases, with 7 bases between them. The CDR3 runs 14 residues. The CDR3 spells CASSIVASSYEQYF. The CDR3 nucleotides are TGTGCCAGTAGTATAGTCGCTAGCTCCTACGAGCAGTACTTC.

The chain is built from TRBV5-6 and TRBJ1-1; D may be TRBD1 (6 bases). The CDR3 has 13 amino acids. Per germline, CDR1 SGHDT and CDR2 YYEEEE. The germline V and J ends were trimmed by 0 bases and 4 bases, with 7 bases remaining between them. CDR3 residues: CASSLGGGTEAFF. The CDR3, as DNA: TGTGCCAGCAGCTTGGGAGGGGGCACTGAAGCTTTCTTT.

The chain combines TRBV28 with TRBJ2-6; 7 bases align to TRBD2. Germline V gene sequence: CDR1 MDHEN, CDR2 SYDVKM. V lost 4 bases to trimming and J lost 0 bases; unmatched junction nucleotides: 6. The CDR3 consists of 17 residues. The CDR3 region is CASSSGLTISGANVLTF. CDR3 nucleotides: TGTGCCAGCAGTTCGGGACTAACCATCTCTGGGGCCAACGTCCTGACTTTC. The variable domain in full, completed from reference TRBV28 and TRBJ2-6, reads DVKVTQSSRYLVKRTGEKVFLECVQDMDHENMFWYRQDPGLGLRLIYFSYDVKMKEKGDIPEGYSVSREKKERFSLILESASTNQTSMYLCASSSGLTISGANVLTFGAGSRLTVL.

The chain links TRBV30 to TRBJ2-7, with a weak D call TRBD2 (6 bases). The V and J ends lost 6 bases and 4 bases respectively, with 19 bases between them. CDR1 and CDR2 from the germline V gene are GTSNPN and SVGIG (reference sequence). The CDR3 contains 14 residues. The CDR3 is CACGLKARGYEQYF. The DNA of the CDR3 is TGTGCCTGCGGGCTCAAGGCCCGGGGGTACGAGCAGTACTTC.

This clone occurred once. The chain links TRBV5-1 to TRBJ2-4; D possibly corresponds to TRBD2 (6 bases). Germline V gives CDR1 SGHRS, CDR2 YFSETQ. Trimming took off 4 bases at V and 7 bases at J, with 6 bases between the two ends. CDR3 length: 11 amino acids. The CDR3 is CASSGGNIQYF. The CDR3 DNA is TGCGCCAGCAGCGGGGGGAACATTCAGTACTTC.

The J gene is TRBJ1-6, the V gene TRBV30, with D tentatively TRBD1 (6 bases). The CDR3 extends over 16 amino acids. Germline CDR1 and CDR2: GTSNPN and SVGIG (reference sequence). The V end was cut by 5 bases, the J end by 0 bases, with 14 bases between. CDR3 bases: TGTGCCTGGGGTATGAGGGGGAGCTCCTATAATTCACCCCTCCACTTT. The encoded protein is CAWGMRGSSYNSPLHF.

This clone was seen a single time. The CDR3 DNA reads as TGTGCCAGCAGCCCCCAACCGTCGACAGCCTATAATTCACCCCTCCACTTT. Protein product: CASSPQPSTAYNSPLHF. The chain has TRBV7-2 and TRBJ1-6, with a possible D match to TRBD1 (5 bases). This CDR3 has 17 residues. Germline values: CDR1 SGHTA, CDR2 FQGNSA. Deletions cut 5 bases from V and 2 bases from J, with 16 bases between.